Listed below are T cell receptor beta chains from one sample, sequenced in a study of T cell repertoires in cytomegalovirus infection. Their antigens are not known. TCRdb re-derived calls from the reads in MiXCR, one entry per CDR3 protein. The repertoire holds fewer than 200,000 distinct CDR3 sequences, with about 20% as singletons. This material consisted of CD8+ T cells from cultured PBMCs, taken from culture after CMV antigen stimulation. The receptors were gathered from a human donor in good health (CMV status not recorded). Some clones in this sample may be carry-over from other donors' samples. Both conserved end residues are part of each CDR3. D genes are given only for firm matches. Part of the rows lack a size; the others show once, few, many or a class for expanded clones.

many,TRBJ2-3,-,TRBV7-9,CASSWTVNTSTDTQYF,TGTGCCAGCAGCTGGACAGTGAACACTAGCACAGATACGCAGTATTTT
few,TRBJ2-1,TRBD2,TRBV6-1,CASSVSGGGAYNEQFF,TGTGCCAGCAGTGTTAGCGGGGGGGGGGCCTACAATGAGCAGTTCTTC
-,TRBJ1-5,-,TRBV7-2,CASSLDRSVHQPQHF,TGTGCCAGCAGCTTAGATCGGTCGGTCCATCAGCCCCAGCATTTT
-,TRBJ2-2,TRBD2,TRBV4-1,CASSQEGERTSGRRPGELFF,TGCGCCAGCAGCCAAGAGGGGGAGAGAACTAGCGGGAGACGTCCCGGGGAGCTGTTTTTT
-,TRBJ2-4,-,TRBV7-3,CASSLGGGPPTFAAKNIQYF,TGTGCCAGCAGCTTAGGTGGCGGGCCTCCCACATTTGCAGCCAAAAACATTCAGTACTTC
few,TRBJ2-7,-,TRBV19,CASSFRDGGTIYEQYF,TGTGCCAGTAGTTTCCGAGACGGGGGAACCATCTACGAGCAGTACTTC
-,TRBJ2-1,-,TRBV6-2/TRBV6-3,CASKGGYYNEQFF,TGTGCCAGCAAGGGGGGGTACTACAATGAGCAGTTCTTC
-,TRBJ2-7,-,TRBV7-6,CASSLSGFEQYF,TGTGCCAGCAGCTTATCCGGATTCGAGCAGTACTTC
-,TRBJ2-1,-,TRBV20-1,CSAGRTSSYNEQFF,TGCAGTGCGGGCCGCACCAGCTCCTACAATGAGCAGTTCTTC
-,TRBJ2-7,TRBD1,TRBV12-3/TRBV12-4,CASSTGPYEQYF,TGTGCCAGCTCGACAGGGCCCTACGAGCAGTACTTC
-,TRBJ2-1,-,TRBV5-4,CASSLGEAYEQFF,TGTGCCAGCAGCTTGGGGGAGGCGTATGAGCAGTTCTTC
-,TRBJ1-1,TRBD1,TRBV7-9,CASSPRTGGNTEAFF,TGTGCCAGCAGCCCACGGACAGGAGGGAACACTGAAGCTTTCTTT
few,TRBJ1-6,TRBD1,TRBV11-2,CASSLLRTGTGNSPLHF,TGTGCCAGCAGCTTACTACGAACCGGGACAGGGAATTCACCCCTCCACTTT
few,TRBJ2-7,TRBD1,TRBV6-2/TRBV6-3,CASRGQHPYYEQYF,TGTGCCAGCAGGGGACAGCATCCCTACTACGAGCAGTACTTC
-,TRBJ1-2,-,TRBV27,CASRAPFYGYTF,TGTGCCAGCAGGGCCCCGTTCTATGGCTACACCTTC
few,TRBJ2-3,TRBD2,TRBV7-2,CASSLSTSGGPTDTQYF,TGTGCCAGCAGCTTATCCACTAGCGGGGGGCCGACAGATACGCAGTATTTT
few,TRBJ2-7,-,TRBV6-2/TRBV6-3,CASSADTSYEQYF,TGTGCCAGCAGCGCCGACACTTCCTACGAGCAGTACTTC
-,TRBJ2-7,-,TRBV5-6,CASSGGDSGFYEQYF,TGTGCCAGCAGCGGGGGGGACAGCGGATTCTACGAGCAGTACTTC
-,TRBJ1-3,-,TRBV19,CAGDWGPLLSGNTIYF,TGTGCCGGGGACTGGGGACCGCTACTCTCTGGAAACACCATATATTTT
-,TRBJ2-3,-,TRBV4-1,CASSQGLLDTQYF,TGCGCCAGCAGCCAAGGCCTCTTAGATACGCAGTATTTT
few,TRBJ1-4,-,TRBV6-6,CASSDSGWNEKLFF,TGTGCCAGCAGTGACTCCGGGTGGAATGAAAAACTGTTTTTT
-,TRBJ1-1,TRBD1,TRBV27,CASSETTGGTEAFF,TGTGCCAGCAGTGAGACCACAGGGGGCACTGAAGCTTTCTTT
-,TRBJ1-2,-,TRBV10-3,CAIGGPSAQGYTF,TGTGCCATCGGGGGACCCTCGGCGCAAGGCTACACCTTC
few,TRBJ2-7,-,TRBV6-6,CASSFGLYEQYF,TGTGCCAGCAGTTTCGGACTGTACGAGCAGTACTTC
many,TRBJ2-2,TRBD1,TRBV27,CASVRDRNTGELFF,TGTGCCAGCGTCCGGGACAGGAACACCGGGGAGCTGTTTTTT
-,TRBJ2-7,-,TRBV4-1,CASSHGGSYEQYF,TGCGCCAGCAGCCACGGCGGTTCCTACGAGCAGTACTTC
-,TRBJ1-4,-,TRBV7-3,CASRPSEKLFF,TGTGCCAGCAGACCGAGTGAAAAACTGTTTTTT
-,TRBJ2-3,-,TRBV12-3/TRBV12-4,CASCSLIETGLPPDTQYF,TGTGCCAGCTGTTCGCTCATCGAGACAGGACTACCCCCAGATACGCAGTATTTT
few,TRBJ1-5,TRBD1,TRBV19,CAASLGQGHNQPQHF,TGTGCCGCGAGTCTAGGACAGGGCCACAATCAGCCCCAGCATTTT
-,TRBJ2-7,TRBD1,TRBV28,CATHKDKTGGISYEQYF,TGTGCCACCCACAAAGACAAGACAGGGGGGATCTCCTACGAGCAGTACTTC
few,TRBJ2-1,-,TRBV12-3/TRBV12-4,CASSLGAGRRGDNEQFF,TGTGCCAGCAGTTTAGGGGCAGGGAGGAGGGGTGACAATGAGCAGTTCTTC
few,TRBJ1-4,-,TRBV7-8,CASSSGSLRGEKLFF,TGTGCCAGCAGCTCCGGTTCCTTGCGAGGTGAAAAACTGTTTTTT
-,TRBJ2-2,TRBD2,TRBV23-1,CASRPTDFSGEEKNTGELFF,TGCGCCAGCAGACCTACCGATTTTAGCGGGGAAGAAAAGAACACCGGGGAGCTGTTTTTT
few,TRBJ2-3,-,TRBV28,CASSLLQGGGTDTQYF,TGTGCCAGCAGTTTATTGCAGGGAGGGGGTACAGATACGCAGTATTTT
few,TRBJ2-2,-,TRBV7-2,CASSRFRASNTGELFF,TGTGCCAGCAGCCGGTTCAGGGCGTCGAACACCGGGGAGCTGTTTTTT
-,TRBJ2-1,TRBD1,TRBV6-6,CASSLGTGGLEQFF,TGTGCCAGCAGTCTTGGGACAGGGGGTCTTGAGCAGTTCTTC
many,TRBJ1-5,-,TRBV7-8,CASSKDGLSNQPQHF,TGTGCCAGCAGTAAGGACGGCCTTAGCAATCAGCCCCAGCATTTT
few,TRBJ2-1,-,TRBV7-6,CASSFGLGDEQFF,TGTGCCAGCAGCTTTGGTCTAGGTGATGAGCAGTTCTTC
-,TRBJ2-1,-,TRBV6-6,CASVGRGRENEQFF,TGTGCCAGCGTCGGGAGGGGGCGGGAGAATGAGCAGTTCTTC
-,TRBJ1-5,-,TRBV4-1,CASSQVLGGVQPQHF,TGCGCCAGCAGCCAAGTCTTAGGAGGGGTTCAGCCCCAGCATTTT
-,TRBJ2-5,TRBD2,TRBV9,CASSATSGGRGTQYF,TGTGCCAGCAGCGCGACTAGCGGGGGGCGAGGGACCCAGTACTTC
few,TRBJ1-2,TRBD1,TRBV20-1,CSTRVPGGRFYGYTF,TGCAGTACTAGAGTTCCAGGGGGCCGTTTCTATGGCTACACCTTC
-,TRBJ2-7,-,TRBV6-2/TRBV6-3,CASSPSWDEQYF,TGTGCCAGCAGTCCCAGTTGGGACGAGCAGTACTTC
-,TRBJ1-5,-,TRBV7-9,CASSLEEPGVGQPQHF,TGTGCCAGCAGCTTAGAAGAGCCGGGGGTCGGCCAGCCCCAGCATTTT
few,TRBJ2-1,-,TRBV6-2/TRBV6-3,CASSRLGSYNEQFF,TGTGCCAGCAGCCGACTAGGGAGCTACAATGAGCAGTTCTTC
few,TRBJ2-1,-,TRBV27,CASSFGSAGWNNEQFF,TGTGCCAGCAGTTTTGGGTCAGCGGGTTGGAACAATGAGCAGTTCTTC
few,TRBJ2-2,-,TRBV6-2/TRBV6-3,CASSYSDQTDLNTGELFF,TGTGCCAGCAGTTACTCGGATCAGACAGATTTGAACACCGGGGAGCTGTTTTTT
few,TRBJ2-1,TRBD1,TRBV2,CASSGTGAGPSSYNEQFF,TGTGCCAGCAGTGGGACAGGGGCAGGCCCGAGCTCCTACAATGAGCAGTTCTTC
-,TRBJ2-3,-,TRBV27,CASSPRWGRTDTQYF,TGTGCCAGCAGTCCCCGTTGGGGGCGCACAGATACGCAGTATTTT
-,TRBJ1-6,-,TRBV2,CASSEVSPQLLSPLHF,TGTGCCAGCAGTGAAGTTTCCCCCCAGCTCTTATCACCCCTCCACTTT
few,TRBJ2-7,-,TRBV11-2,CASSLGRILNEQYF,TGTGCCAGCAGCTTGGGACGGATCCTAAACGAGCAGTACTTC
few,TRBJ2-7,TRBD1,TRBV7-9,CASSSDRGWNEQYF,TGTGCCAGCAGCTCGGACAGGGGGTGGAACGAGCAGTACTTC
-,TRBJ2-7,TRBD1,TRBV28,CASSEAGTAYEQYF,TGTGCCAGCAGTGAAGCCGGGACAGCCTACGAGCAGTACTTC
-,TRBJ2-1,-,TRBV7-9,CASSLAGNEDEQFF,TGTGCCAGCAGCTTAGCGGGGAATGAAGATGAGCAGTTCTTC
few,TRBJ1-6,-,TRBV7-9,CASSPAGRFGSPLHF,TGTGCCAGCAGCCCAGCGGGAAGGTTTGGCTCACCCCTCCACTTT
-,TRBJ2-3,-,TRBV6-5,CASSYSGGSQERTDTQYF,TGTGCCAGCAGTTACTCGGGAGGTTCCCAGGAACGCACAGATACGCAGTATTTT